A selection of T cell receptor beta chains follows, all from one sample in a study of cytomegalovirus exposure and HLA in healthy donors. Assay used: immunoSEQ multiplex PCR; TCRdb lists only in-frame clones, some missing. The table lists approximately 120,000 clones. The sequenced sample consisted of PBMCs. The receptors derive from a man in his forties in good health and CMV-seronegative. CDR3s include the opening cysteine and the closing phenylalanine or tryptophan. The D gene is left open where the match is weak.

TRBD2	TRBV7-2	TRBJ2-1	CASSLVRDYNNEQFF	TGTGCCAGCAGCTTAGTAAGGGACTACAACAATGAGCAGTTCTTC
TRBD2	TRBV9	TRBJ2-1	CASSSRLAGLNNEQFF	TGTGCCAGCAGCTCCAGACTAGCGGGTTTAAACAATGAGCAGTTCTTC
NA	TRBV7-2	TRBJ2-7	CASSLNRDSYEQYF	TGTGCCAGCAGCTTAAACAGGGACTCCTACGAGCAGTACTTC
TRBD2	TRBV7-9	TRBJ2-7	CASSSTSGGHYEQYF	TGTGCCAGCAGCTCAACTAGCGGGGGCCACTACGAGCAGTACTTC
NA	TRBV30	TRBJ2-3	CAWSVRRGSTDTQYF	TGTGCCTGGAGTGTCCGTCGGGGTAGCACAGATACGCAGTATTTT
TRBD2	TRBV4-1	TRBJ2-1	CASSLLGTSANEQFF	TGCGCCAGCAGCCTTCTCGGGACTAGCGCCAATGAGCAGTTCTTC
TRBD1	TRBV5-6	TRBJ1-1	CASSLWDRDVHTEAFF	TGTGCCAGCAGCTTGTGGGACAGAGATGTTCACACTGAAGCTTTCTTT
NA	TRBV30	TRBJ1-2	CAWGQANNYGYTF	TGTGCCTGGGGACAAGCCAACAACTATGGCTACACCTTC
NA	TRBV6-6	TRBJ2-1	CASSYDSYNEQFF	TGTGCCAGCAGTTACGATAGTTACAATGAGCAGTTCTTC
NA	TRBV7-2	TRBJ2-3	CASSLGLEGRTDTQYF	TGTGCCAGCAGCTTGGGACTGGAGGGTCGCACAGATACGCAGTATTTT
NA	TRBV10-3	TRBJ2-3	CAINRASTDTQYF	TGTGCCATCAACAGGGCTAGCACAGATACGCAGTATTTT
NA	TRBV19	TRBJ1-4	CASRSRTAATNEKLFF	TGTGCCAGTAGGAGCCGGACAGCTGCAACTAATGAAAAACTGTTTTTT
TRBD1	TRBV6-1	TRBJ2-7	CASSERTGLTYEQYF	TGTGCCAGCAGTGAAAGGACAGGGTTGACCTACGAGCAGTACTTC
NA	TRBV6-5	TRBJ1-2	CASRDSGLSGYTF	TGTGCCAGCAGAGACTCAGGGCTCTCTGGCTACACCTTC
NA	TRBV7-6	TRBJ2-3	CASSLMRTDTQYF	TGTGCCAGCAGCTTAATGAGAACAGATACGCAGTATTTT
TRBD1	TRBV30	TRBJ1-4	CAWSSPGQGFFREKLFF	TGTGCCTGGAGTTCCCCGGGACAGGGGTTTTTTCGTGAAAAACTGTTTTTT
TRBD1	TRBV19	TRBJ1-5	CASSTGPGTANSNQPQHF	TGTGCCAGTAGTACAGGACCCGGGACAGCGAATAGCAATCAGCCCCAGCATTTT
NA	TRBV29-1	TRBJ1-2	CSVREGGAQGYGYTF	TGCAGCGTTAGGGAGGGGGGGGCCCAGGGATATGGCTACACCTTC
TRBD1	TRBV28	TRBJ1-2	CASSFTGGGYTF	TGTGCCAGCAGTTTCACAGGGGGTGGCTACACCTTC
NA	TRBV5-6	TRBJ2-2	CASSSYPEDLNTGELFF	TGTGCCAGCAGCTCTTACCCGGAAGACTTAAACACCGGGGAGCTGTTTTTT
TRBD1	TRBV2	TRBJ2-7	CASSWDRAYEQYF	TGTGCCAGCAGCTGGGACAGGGCCTACGAGCAGTACTTC
NA	TRBV6-4	TRBJ1-1	CASSDITVGGDTSVNTEAFF	TGTGCCAGCAGTGACATAACCGTGGGGGGGGACACGTCAGTGAACACTGAAGCTTTCTTT
TRBD1	TRBV5-5	TRBJ2-6	CASSSKDGTGGSGANVLTF	TGTGCCAGCAGCTCTAAAGACGGGACAGGGGGCTCAGGGGCCAACGTCCTGACTTTC
NA	TRBV2	TRBJ2-1	CASTIQAVKTGEQFF	TGTGCCAGCACCATCCAAGCGGTAAAGACGGGTGAGCAGTTCTTC
NA	TRBV6-5	TRBJ1-2	CASSWRGWNGYTF	TGTGCCAGCAGCTGGCGGGGGTGGAATGGCTACACCTTC
NA	TRBV5-1	TRBJ2-7	CASSTGQSISSYEQYF	TGCGCCAGCAGCACTGGACAGTCTATATCCTCCTACGAGCAGTACTTC
TRBD2	TRBV19	TRBJ2-3	CVSSTSGGTDTQYF	TGTGTCAGTTCGACTAGCGGGGGAACAGATACGCAGTATTTT
TRBD2	TRBV18	TRBJ2-1	CASSHTSGPGNEQFF	TGTGCCAGCTCACATACTAGCGGCCCCGGGAATGAGCAGTTCTTC
TRBD2	TRBV2	TRBJ2-3	CASSVPRGEEDTQYF	TGTGCCAGCAGTGTGCCTCGGGGGGAAGAAGATACGCAGTATTTT
TRBD1	TRBV19	TRBJ1-5	CASRVDRADQPQHF	TGTGCCAGTAGAGTGGACAGGGCAGATCAGCCCCAGCATTTT
NA	TRBV9	TRBJ2-3	CASSVVSTTDTQYF	TGTGCCAGCAGCGTAGTAAGCACCACAGATACGCAGTATTTT
TRBD2	TRBV11-3	TRBJ2-5	CASSSGASGSKGPHQETQYF	TGTGCCAGCAGCTCAGGGGCTAGCGGGAGTAAGGGTCCCCACCAAGAGACCCAGTACTTC
NA	TRBV4-1	TRBJ2-5	CASSQGFGQRGLPLYF	TGCGCCAGCAGCCAAGGATTCGGACAGCGGGGACTACCACTTTACTTC
TRBD2	TRBV5-6	TRBJ2-2	CASSLRASGNTGELFF	TGTGCCAGCAGCCTTCGGGCTAGCGGCAACACCGGGGAGCTGTTTTTT
TRBD1	TRBV9	TRBJ2-7	CASSGLGQGGTYEQYF	TGTGCCAGCAGCGGACTAGGACAGGGGGGGACCTACGAGCAGTACTTC
TRBD2	TRBV7-9	TRBJ2-3	CASSQAGRTDTQYF	TGTGCCAGCAGCCAAGCGGGAAGAACAGATACGCAGTATTTT
TRBD1	TRBV5-1	TRBJ2-5	CASLGKGAETQYF	TGCGCCAGCCTGGGGAAGGGGGCAGAGACCCAGTACTTC
NA	TRBV6-1	TRBJ1-5	CASSAGGRFFSSNQPQHF	TGTGCCAGCAGTGCAGGCGGGAGGTTTTTTTCTAGCAATCAGCCCCAGCATTTT
NA	TRBV28	TRBJ2-1	CASTSSYNEQFF	TGTGCCAGCACCAGCTCCTACAATGAGCAGTTCTTC
NA	TRBV19	TRBJ1-5	CASSIERQRSQPQHF	TGTGCCAGTAGTATAGAACGACAGCGATCTCAGCCCCAGCATTTT
TRBD1	TRBV5-1	TRBJ2-7	CASRLQGASYEQYF	TGCGCCAGCAGACTACAGGGGGCCTCCTACGAGCAGTACTTC
TRBD1	TRBV11-1	TRBJ2-3	CASSLAAGGQDTQYF	TGTGCCAGCAGCTTAGCGGCAGGGGGCCAAGATACGCAGTATTTT
NA	TRBV29-1	TRBJ2-7	CSAHVGGQGGYEQYF	TGCAGCGCCCACGTTGGCGGGCAGGGGGGCTACGAGCAGTACTTC
NA	TRBV2	TRBJ2-3	CASSVSETGRPYF	TGTGCCAGCAGTGTGTCGGAGACAGGGAGGCCGTATTTT
TRBD1	TRBV5-4	TRBJ2-7	CASSLRQGSNYEQYF	TGTGCCAGCAGCCTACGACAGGGGTCAAACTACGAGCAGTACTTC
NA	TRBV6-5	TRBJ1-2	CASRIGGGGGYTF	TGTGCCAGCAGAATCGGGGGGGGAGGTGGCTACACCTTC
NA	TRBV21-1	TRBJ2-5	CASSKGLLVQETQYF	TGTGCCAGCAGCAAAGGCTTGCTAGTGCAAGAGACCCAGTACTTC
TRBD2	TRBV7-2	TRBJ2-6	CASSLGTRTYGANVLTF	TGTGCCAGCAGCTTAGGGACTAGAACGTATGGGGCCAACGTCCTGACTTTC
TRBD2	TRBV7-2	TRBJ2-5	CASTLAGGPRETQYF	TGTGCCAGCACCTTAGCGGGAGGGCCACGGGAGACCCAGTACTTC
NA	TRBV7-9	TRBJ2-2	CASSLMLSGANTGELFF	TGTGCCAGCAGCTTAATGTTAAGTGGAGCCAACACCGGGGAGCTGTTTTTT
NA	TRBV27	TRBJ1-2	CASSASSNYGYTF	TGTGCCAGCTCTGCTTCCAGTAACTATGGCTACACCTTC
TRBD1	TRBV7-6	TRBJ2-2	CASSPGTERNTGELFF	TGTGCCAGCAGCCCCGGGACAGAGAGGAACACCGGGGAGCTGTTTTTT
TRBD1	TRBV20-1	TRBJ1-1	CTARGATEAFF	TGCACCGCCAGGGGGGCCACTGAAGCTTTCTTT
TRBD2	TRBV7-2	TRBJ2-1	CASTPGSGRFNEQFF	TGTGCCAGCACCCCTGGCAGCGGGAGGTTCAATGAGCAGTTCTTC
NA	TRBV2	TRBJ1-5	CASSERWISDQPQHF	TGTGCCAGCAGCGAAAGGTGGATAAGCGATCAGCCCCAGCATTTT
NA	TRBV7-7	TRBJ2-3	CASSPAGSDTQYF	TGTGCTAGCAGCCCCGCAGGGTCAGATACGCAGTATTTT
NA	TRBV15	TRBJ2-7	CATSRDSPSYPEQYF	TGTGCCACCAGCAGGGACAGCCCTAGCTATCCCGAGCAGTACTTC
TRBD1	TRBV7-9	TRBJ2-2	CASSSAGTGGSGELFF	TGTGCCAGCAGCTCGGCCGGGACAGGGGGCTCCGGGGAGCTGTTTTTT
NA	TRBV30	TRBJ2-3	CAWRGAQGPQGTQYF	TGTGCCTGGAGGGGGGCCCAGGGCCCGCAGGGTACGCAGTATTTT